These T cell receptor beta chains were read from a single sample in a study of cytomegalovirus exposure and HLA in healthy donors. Data came from immunoSEQ multiplex PCR; TCRdb stores just in-frame clones and leaves some out. The sample includes about 160,000 clones, 80% to 90% of them seen just once. Sequencing was carried out using PBMCs. The receptors shown here come from a woman aged 50 to 65 in good health and CMV-seronegative. The CDR3 runs from the conserved cysteine through the conserved F or W. Each record gives: V gene, J gene, D gene, clone size, CDR3 DNA, CDR3 protein. D genes are given only for firm matches. For some rows the clone size is stated as once, few or many, or as a class when expanded; others skip it.

>TRBV7-2|TRBJ2-3|TRBD2|NA
TGTGCCAGCAGCATCGAACCGGGACTAGCGGGGGGCCTCGGGGAGAAGTATTTT
CASSIEPGLAGGLGEKYF
>TRBV29-1|TRBJ2-7|NA|NA
TGCAGCGGCGCCGACAGCTCCTACGAGCAGTACTTC
CSGADSSYEQYF
>TRBV19|TRBJ1-5|TRBD1|few
TGTGCCAGTACGGCCGGGACAGGTTCGTTTAAGCCCCAGCATTTT
CASTAGTGSFKPQHF
>TRBV11-2|TRBJ1-5|TRBD1|NA
TGTGCCAGCAGCCGGGACAGGGATCAGCCCCAGCATTTT
CASSRDRDQPQHF
>TRBV19|TRBJ1-1|NA|NA
TGTGCCAGTATCCTTACAGGGAACACTGAAGCTTTCTTT
CASILTGNTEAFF
>TRBV19|TRBJ2-7|NA|NA
TGTGCCAGTAGTTTCGAGGGCAGGTCGGACGAGCAGTACTTC
CASSFEGRSDEQYF
>TRBV5-1|TRBJ2-1|TRBD1|NA
TGCGCCAGCAGCTTGACAGGGGGCAATGAGCAGTTCTTC
CASSLTGGNEQFF
>TRBV5-6|TRBJ1-1|NA|NA
TGTGCCAGCAGATCGCAGCAGGTTATAAACACTGAAGCTTTCTTT
CASRSQQVINTEAFF
>TRBV2|TRBJ2-2|TRBD2|few
TGTGCCGGGACTAGCGGGAGGGTGCGCACCGGGGAGCTGTTTTTT
CAGTSGRVRTGELFF
>TRBV5-1|TRBJ2-5|TRBD1|NA
TGCGCCAGCAGCTCGGACAGGCAAGAGACCCAGTACTTC
CASSSDRQETQYF
>TRBV19|TRBJ1-5|NA|NA
TGTGCCAGTAGTCCGATGGACGGGAACAATCAGCCCCAGCATTTT
CASSPMDGNNQPQHF
>TRBV6-4|TRBJ1-1|TRBD1|NA
TGTGCCAGCAGTGCAAGGACAGGGGCTTCTGAAGCTTTCTTT
CASSARTGASEAFF
>TRBV12-5|TRBJ2-7|TRBD2|NA
TGTGCTAGTGGTTTGGTAGTATCGAGGACTAGTCCCTACGAGCAGTACTTC
CASGLVVSRTSPYEQYF
>TRBV6-6|TRBJ2-5|TRBD1|NA
TGTGCCAGCAGTTTGACAGGGGGCGAAAAGACCCAGTACTTC
CASSLTGGEKTQYF
>TRBV5-4|TRBJ2-7|NA|NA
TGTGCCAGCAGCTTGATCGGGGGATCTGGACACGAGCAGTACTTC
CASSLIGGSGHEQYF
>TRBV11-2|TRBJ2-7|TRBD1|NA
TGTGCCAGCAGCCGGGACAGGGAAAACGAGCAGTACTTC
CASSRDRENEQYF
>TRBV11-2|TRBJ1-3|NA|NA
TGTGCCAGCAGTCGGCCGGGAGGTGGAAACACCATATATTTT
CASSRPGGGNTIYF
>TRBV11-3|TRBJ2-1|TRBD2|NA
TGTGCCAGCAGCTCCGGGGGGACTTTCAACAATGAGCAGTTCTTC
CASSSGGTFNNEQFF
>TRBV6-5|TRBJ2-1|NA|NA
TGTGCCAGCAGTTACCCCGGGACTCAGGGAAGGGAGCAGTTCTTC
CASSYPGTQGREQFF
>TRBV7-9|TRBJ2-2|NA|NA
TGTGCCTGGTCCGACAGAAACACCGGGGAGCTGTTTTTT
CAWSDRNTGELFF
>TRBV6-5|TRBJ2-1|TRBD2|NA
TGTGCCAGCAGCCGCGGGACTAGCAACAATGAGCAGTTCTTC
CASSRGTSNNEQFF
>TRBV19|TRBJ1-5|NA|NA
TGTGCCAGTAGTGATGGGCAGACTAGCAATCAGCCCCAGCATTTT
CASSDGQTSNQPQHF
>TRBV5-1|TRBJ1-2|NA|NA
TGCGCCAGCAGCTTGGATGTCAGTACCTATGGCTACACCTTC
CASSLDVSTYGYTF
>TRBV29-1|TRBJ2-7|TRBD1|NA
TGCAGCGTCGAAGCCCCGACAGGGCGTGACTACGAGCAGTACTTC
CSVEAPTGRDYEQYF
>TRBV6-6|TRBJ1-1|TRBD1|NA
TGTGCCAGCAGTCCGAGGACAGGGATGAACACTGAAGCTTTCTTT
CASSPRTGMNTEAFF
>TRBV7-8|TRBJ1-1|TRBD1|NA
TGTGCCAGCAGCTTCAAGGGGGCGACGGAAACTGAAGCTTTCTTT
CASSFKGATETEAFF
>TRBV28|TRBJ2-5|NA|NA
TGTGCCAGCAGTTTAAGGCCAGACTTCCAAGAGACCCAGTACTTC
CASSLRPDFQETQYF
>TRBV11-3|TRBJ2-2|TRBD1|NA
TGTGCCAGTTCACAGGGGGCTGCCGGGGAGCTGTTTTTT
CASSQGAAGELFF
>TRBV6-5|TRBJ2-1|NA|NA
TGTGCCAGCAGACCAATGGGGGGCTACAATGAGCAGTTCTTC
CASRPMGGYNEQFF